Below, one T cell receptor beta chain is given with its context. TCR alpha and beta CDR3 regions were amplified from RNA using iRepertoire nested multiplex PCR. For one-step reverse transcription and amplification, roughly 95-400 ng of tissue mRNA or PBMC total RNA was used. TCRdb reprocessed the multiplex PCR reads with MiXCR, giving one entry per CDR3 protein. This table holds around 4,800 distinct CDR3 sequences, 31% found once. V lost 0 bases and J 3 bases, leaving 8 bases between the germline ends. The germline CDR1 and CDR2 sequences are SQVTM and ANQGSEA. This CDR3 spans 13 amino acids. The sample belongs to a study of glioma-infiltrating T cells.

The clonotype was recovered from a human donor with low-grade glioma or glioblastoma, undergoing nonglioma brain surgery, or in good health (not recorded which). The J gene is TRBJ1-1, the V gene TRBV29-1; D is unclear. Sequences were obtained from glioma tissue, nonneoplastic brain tissue, or PBMCs (not recorded which). This chain's CDR3 is CSVEDPVYTEAFF. The CDR3 region has the DNA TGCAGCGTTGAAGACCCAGTTTACACTGAAGCTTTCTTT. Using reference TRBV29-1 and TRBJ1-1 for the parts outside the CDR3, the full variable domain is SAVISQKPSRDICQRGTSLTIQCQVDSQVTMMFWYRQQPGQSLTLIATANQGSEATYESGFVIDKFPISRPNLTFSTLTVSNMSPEDSSIYLCSVEDPVYTEAFFGQGTRLTVV.